A selection of T cell receptor beta chains follows, all from one sample in a study of blood T cells in healthy people across ages. TCRdb ran MiXCR on the 5' RACE reads and lists one entry per CDR3 protein. This sample has roughly 800,000 distinct CDR3 sequences; roughly 50% occur once, and the top ten carry 20% to 25%. The sequencing sample was made of blood. All receptors come from a man under 40 in good health. CDR3s include the opening cysteine and the closing phenylalanine or tryptophan. D genes are given only for firm matches. Some rows have no size entry. The others give once, few or many, or a class for an expanded clone.

CASSPGVQGREQYF,TGTGCCAGCAGCCCGGGGGTTCAAGGTCGCGAGCAGTACTTC,TRBJ2-7,NA,NA,TRBV9
CASSYPQGNPPQETQYF,TGTGCCAGCAGTTACCCCCAGGGGAATCCACCTCAAGAGACCCAGTACTTC,TRBJ2-5,NA,NA,TRBV6-5
CAISERLAGASQSSYNEQYF,TGTGCCATCAGTGAGAGACTAGCGGGAGCGTCTCAGAGCTCCTACAATGAGCAGTACTTC,TRBJ2-7,once,TRBD2,TRBV10-3
CSASGLALNEQFF,TGCAGTGCCAGTGGACTAGCTCTGAATGAGCAGTTCTTC,TRBJ2-1,NA,TRBD2,TRBV20-1
CSASWDGEETQYF,TGCAGTGCTAGCTGGGACGGGGAGGAGACCCAGTACTTC,TRBJ2-5,NA,NA,TRBV20-1
CASSQEGVSTDTQYF,TGTGCCAGCAGCCAAGAAGGAGTAAGCACAGATACGCAGTATTTT,TRBJ2-3,few,NA,TRBV4-2
CASSHIPTGQGHGYTF,TGTGCCAGCAGCCATATACCCACGGGACAGGGCCATGGCTACACCTTC,TRBJ1-2,NA,TRBD1,TRBV6-6
CATGARLNYGYTF,TGTGCCACCGGGGCCCGTCTTAACTATGGCTACACCTTC,TRBJ1-2,NA,NA,TRBV19
CATGTRRTEQFF,TGTGCCACCGGGACTCGGCGGACTGAGCAGTTCTTC,TRBJ2-1,NA,NA,TRBV10-3
CASSRGGAGEQFF,TGTGCCAGCAGTAGGGGGGGAGCCGGCGAGCAGTTCTTC,TRBJ2-1,few,NA,TRBV6-6
CASRAGSANIQYF,TGTGCCAGCAGGGCGGGTTCGGCAAACATTCAGTACTTC,TRBJ2-4,NA,NA,TRBV28
CSANPVGQPQHF,TGCAGTGCTAACCCGGTTGGTCAGCCCCAGCATTTT,TRBJ1-5,few,NA,TRBV20-1
CASSPQQENIQYF,TGTGCCAGCAGCCCCCAACAGGAAAACATTCAGTACTTC,TRBJ2-4,NA,NA,TRBV9
CASSSTRGSGGYTF,TGTGCCAGCAGTTCTACGAGGGGGTCCGGTGGCTACACCTTC,TRBJ1-2,NA,NA,TRBV12-3/TRBV12-4
CASSLGSGGPYEQYF,TGTGCCAGCAGCTTAGGTAGCGGGGGCCCCTACGAGCAGTACTTC,TRBJ2-7,NA,TRBD2,TRBV7-2
CASSFGTSLSDTQYF,TGCGCCAGCAGCTTCGGGACTAGCCTCTCAGATACGCAGTATTTT,TRBJ2-3,NA,TRBD2,TRBV5-1
CASSLNSDTEAFF,TGTGCCAGCAGCTTAAACTCGGACACTGAAGCTTTCTTT,TRBJ1-1,NA,NA,TRBV7-3
CATSRDLSGGPGEQFF,TGTGCCACCAGCAGAGACCTTAGCGGGGGGCCCGGGGAGCAGTTCTTC,TRBJ2-1,NA,TRBD2,TRBV15
CASGPSGSYNEQFF,TGTGCCAGCGGCCCTAGCGGATCCTACAATGAGCAGTTCTTC,TRBJ2-1,once,TRBD2,TRBV7-9
CASSESGVGNQPQHF,TGTGCCAGCAGTGAATCGGGGGTCGGCAATCAGCCCCAGCATTTT,TRBJ1-5,NA,NA,TRBV6-4
CSVGIWTGGRDGYTF,TGCAGCGTTGGTATCTGGACAGGGGGGCGGGATGGCTACACCTTC,TRBJ1-2,NA,TRBD1,TRBV29-1
CASTGGPLEQYF,TGTGCCAGCACCGGTGGGCCCTTGGAGCAGTACTTC,TRBJ2-5,NA,NA,TRBV28
CASSRRTAWNQPQHF,TGTGCCAGCAGCCGCCGGACGGCCTGGAATCAGCCCCAGCATTTT,TRBJ1-5,few,NA,TRBV5-6
CASSSDASGLYSPLHF,TGTGCCAGCAGCTCAGACGCATCGGGCCTTTATTCACCCCTCCACTTT,TRBJ1-6,NA,NA,TRBV7-9
CASRSHSGGTDTQYF,TGTGCCAGCAGGTCACATAGCGGGGGCACAGATACGCAGTATTTT,TRBJ2-3,NA,TRBD2,TRBV27
CASGQTSGRKYEQYF,TGTGCCAGCGGCCAGACTAGCGGGAGGAAATACGAGCAGTACTTC,TRBJ2-7,NA,TRBD2,TRBV2
CATSDRRFPYNEQFF,TGTGCCACCAGTGACAGGCGTTTTCCCTACAATGAGCAGTTCTTC,TRBJ2-1,NA,NA,TRBV24-1
CASSLDRWGGGQQFF,TGTGCCAGCAGCTTAGATCGTTGGGGTGGGGGACAGCAGTTCTTC,TRBJ2-1,few,NA,TRBV7-2
CASSRGLAGNEQFF,TGTGCCAGCAGCCGTGGCCTAGCGGGCAATGAGCAGTTCTTC,TRBJ2-1,few,TRBD2,TRBV11-2
CATSEGADTQYF,TGTGCCACCAGTGAGGGGGCAGATACGCAGTATTTT,TRBJ2-3,NA,NA,TRBV24-1
CSAPGPGGEKLFF,TGCAGTGCTCCGGGACCTGGCGGTGAAAAACTGTTTTTT,TRBJ1-4,NA,NA,TRBV20-1
CASSQDGLYQPQHF,TGCGCCAGCAGCCAAGACGGGCTTTATCAGCCCCAGCATTTT,TRBJ1-5,NA,NA,TRBV4-1
CASSFLSQGLYNEQFF,TGTGCCAGCAGCTTCCTTTCTCAAGGTCTTTACAATGAGCAGTTCTTC,TRBJ2-1,NA,NA,TRBV7-6
CSLKVEGAFSEAFF,TGCAGCCTCAAGGTAGAGGGGGCTTTCTCTGAAGCTTTCTTT,TRBJ1-1,NA,TRBD1,TRBV29-1
CASSPWTGGSYQPQHF,TGTGCCAGCAGTCCCTGGACAGGGGGCTCTTATCAGCCCCAGCATTTT,TRBJ1-5,NA,TRBD1,TRBV12-3/TRBV12-4
CASSQAGHLRSGANVLTF,TGTGCCAGCAGCCAAGCGGGACACCTACGCTCTGGGGCCAACGTCCTGACTTTC,TRBJ2-6,NA,NA,TRBV3-1
CASSHTSDGSSYNEQFF,TGTGCCAGCAGTCACACTAGCGACGGGAGCTCCTACAATGAGCAGTTCTTC,TRBJ2-1,NA,TRBD2,TRBV6-6
CSARDRVVNQPQHF,TGCAGTGCTAGAGATCGGGTGGTCAATCAGCCCCAGCATTTT,TRBJ1-5,NA,NA,TRBV20-1
CASSPSTQGASGANVLTF,TGTGCCAGCAGCCCAAGTACTCAGGGGGCTTCGGGGGCCAACGTCCTGACTTTC,TRBJ2-6,NA,TRBD1,TRBV3-1
CASSSGLAFGELFF,TGTGCCAGCAGCTCGGGACTAGCGTTCGGGGAGCTGTTTTTT,TRBJ2-2,NA,TRBD2,TRBV7-2
CAISEGGIYATDTQYF,TGTGCCATCAGTGAAGGCGGGATCTATGCGACAGATACGCAGTATTTT,TRBJ2-3,NA,NA,TRBV10-3
CASSPTTGVAQYF,TGTGCCAGCTCACCAACTACAGGAGTCGCGCAGTATTTT,TRBJ2-3,NA,NA,TRBV18
CASSQVGGIPEAFF,TGTGCCAGCAGCCAAGTGGGGGGAATACCCGAAGCTTTCTTT,TRBJ1-1,few,NA,TRBV4-2
CASSQLAEFYEQYF,TGTGCCAGCAGCCAACTAGCGGAGTTCTACGAGCAGTACTTC,TRBJ2-7,NA,TRBD2,TRBV3-1
CASSLVGEKTQYF,TGCGCCAGCAGCTTGGTGGGAGAAAAGACCCAGTACTTC,TRBJ2-5,NA,NA,TRBV5-1
CAWSKTSALQETQYF,TGTGCCTGGAGCAAGACTAGCGCCCTTCAAGAGACCCAGTACTTC,TRBJ2-5,NA,TRBD2,TRBV30
CSATFPGLVVDTQYF,TGCAGCGCTACGTTCCCAGGACTAGTCGTTGATACGCAGTATTTT,TRBJ2-3,few,TRBD2,TRBV29-1
CSARFPGRSYEQYF,TGCAGTGCTAGATTTCCGGGAAGGAGCTACGAGCAGTACTTC,TRBJ2-7,NA,NA,TRBV20-1
CSVDFPGDTDTQYF,TGCAGCGTTGATTTCCCAGGAGACACAGATACGCAGTATTTT,TRBJ2-3,NA,NA,TRBV29-1
CSARHSLGGPYEQYF,TGCAGTGCTAGGCACAGCCTAGGGGGACCGTACGAGCAGTACTTC,TRBJ2-7,NA,NA,TRBV20-1
CASRLTSNEQYF,TGTGCCAGCAGATTGACTAGTAACGAGCAGTACTTC,TRBJ2-7,few,NA,TRBV12-3/TRBV12-4
CSARDRFLYEQYF,TGCAGTGCAAGGGACAGATTCTTGTACGAGCAGTACTTC,TRBJ2-7,few,TRBD1,TRBV20-1
CASSLQAGLAGDLYYEQYF,TGTGCCAGCAGCTTGCAGGCGGGACTAGCGGGAGATCTCTACTACGAGCAGTACTTC,TRBJ2-7,NA,TRBD2,TRBV7-2